One sample yielded the 30 T cell receptor beta chains listed below, sequenced in a study of CD8+ T cells in alopecia areata listed by TCRdb under 2018. What the time point label conveys for this sample: baseline before oral tofacitinib. Library method: the immunoSEQ multiplex PCR assay. To provide template for TCR sequencing, every sample had RNA extracted and reverse transcribed into cDNA. In TCRdb, the immuneACCESS table is reduced to in-frame sequences with V and J assigned. These tables do not hold every clone; where another copy was compared, an unresolved V gene accounts for under half, and the others remain unexplained. This sample holds about 170,000 clones; less than 75% were observed only once. The ten largest clones take up approximately 10% of the sample. Sequenced material: CD8+ T cells sorted from blood, taken at week 0. The receptor source for this set is a human donor with alopecia areata.

The chain is built from TRBV5-1 and TRBJ2-7; tentative D call: TRBD2 (5 bases). Trimming stripped 3 bases from V and 0 bases from J, with 13 bases between. Germline V gene sequence: CDR1 SGHRS, CDR2 YFSETQ. This CDR3 spans 15 amino acids. The CDR3 region has the DNA TGCGCCAGCAGCTGGGGAGTTGCCAGCTCCTACGAGCAGTACTTC. It encodes CASSWGVASSYEQYF.

The V call is TRBV29-1, the J call TRBJ2-3; unclear D gene. Germline V gene sequence: CDR1 SQVTM, CDR2 ANQGSEA. V lost 3 bases and J 10 bases, leaving 8 bases between the germline ends. CDR3 length equals 10 residues. The CDR3 bases are TGCAGCGTTGAGGATCAGCCGCAGTATTTT. The encoded protein is CSVEDQPQYF.

This chain uses TRBV4-2 with TRBJ2-2; TRBD2 matches at 9 bases. The CDR3 is 17 amino acids. Germline CDR1 and CDR2: LGHNA and YNFKEQ. V was pared by 0 bases and J by 4 bases, with 6 bases of the junction left unmatched. CDR3 loop: CASSQDYSGGITGELFF. The CDR3 nucleotides read TGTGCCAGCAGCCAAGACTACAGCGGGGGGATCACCGGGGAGCTGTTTTTT.

This clone was found a few times. The chain has TRBV6-6 and TRBJ1-2; 8 bases are a match to TRBD1. Germline loops: CDR1 MNHNY, CDR2 SVGAGI (reference sequence). This CDR3 spans 11 amino acids. V trimming: 8 bases; J trimming: 7 bases; junction bases outside the gene matches: 3. The CDR3 nucleotides read TGTGCCAGCCAGGGGGCCGTTGGCTACACCTTC. This sequence encodes CASQGAVGYTF.

This clone was seen once. V usage is TRBV19 and J usage is TRBJ2-5; perhaps TRBD2 as D (5 bases). The CDR3 totals 14 residues. The germline V gene has CDR1 LNHDA and CDR2 SQIVND (reference sequence). Trimming removed 6 bases at V and 4 bases at J, with 15 bases between. Written as DNA, the CDR3 is TGTGCCAGTAGCGTCTCCGGGGTGGGAGAGACCCAGTACTTC. It is translated as CASSVSGVGETQYF. Full variable domain (outside the CDR3, taken from reference TRBV19 and TRBJ2-5): DGGITQSPKYLFRKEGQNVTLSCEQNLNHDAMYWYRQDPGQGLRLIYYSQIVNDFQKGDIAEGYSVSREKKESFPLTVTSAQKNPTAFYLCASSVSGVGETQYFGPGTRLLVL.

The chain carries TRBV11-2 and TRBJ2-5; 10 bases match TRBD1. After removal of 5 bases from V and 5 bases from J, the junction contained 11 bases not matched to a gene. CDR1 is SGHAT, CDR2 FQNNGV, per germline. The CDR3 extends over 16 amino acids. The CDR3, as DNA: TGTGCCAGCAGCAAACCGGGACAGGGGACTGCGGAGACCCAGTACTTC. As protein: CASSKPGQGTAETQYF.

This clone appeared a single time. The genes are TRBV4-1 and TRBJ1-5, with D perhaps TRBD1 (5 bases). The CDR3 spans 13 residues. Per the germline V gene, CDR1 is MGHRA and CDR2 is YSYEKL. V was cut by 4 bases and J by 5 bases, with 9 bases left in between. The CDR3 region is CASSPVTDQPQHF. The CDR3, as DNA: TGCGCCAGCAGCCCAGTGACAGATCAGCCCCAGCATTTT.

The rearrangement links TRBV30 to TRBJ2-7; D uncertain. Germline V gene sequence: CDR1 GTSNPN, CDR2 SVGIG (reference sequence). The CDR3 consists of 12 residues. Trimming pared 5 bases from V and 3 bases from J, leaving 11 bases between. CDR3: CAWESHLYEQYF. The CDR3 DNA sequence: TGTGCCTGGGAGAGCCACCTCTACGAGCAGTACTTC.

This rearrangement joins TRBV29-1 to TRBJ1-1, with TRBD1 matching over 8 bases. CDR3 length: 13 amino acids. CDR1 and CDR2 (germline): SQVTM, ANQGSEA. With V trimmed by 6 bases and J by 0 bases, 3 bases remained unmatched. In DNA, the CDR3 is TGCAGCGTAACAGGGGGACTGAACACTGAAGCTTTCTTT. It translates to CSVTGGLNTEAFF. Complete variable domain (other parts from reference TRBV29-1 and TRBJ1-1): SAVISQKPSRDICQRGTSLTIQCQVDSQVTMMFWYRQQPGQSLTLIATANQGSEATYESGFVIDKFPISRPNLTFSTLTVSNMSPEDSSIYLCSVTGGLNTEAFFGQGTRLTVV.

The chain carries TRBV30 and TRBJ2-7; 8 nucleotides align to TRBD1. The length of the CDR3 is 15 residues. Germline loops: CDR1 GTSNPN, CDR2 SVGIG (reference sequence). The V and J ends lost 0 bases and 5 bases, in that order; junction bases with no gene match: 9. Written as DNA, the CDR3 is TGTGCCTGGAGTGTAGAAGGACAGGGCGGACACGAGCAGTACTTC. This gives the protein CAWSVEGQGGHEQYF.

The rearrangement joins TRBV6-1 to TRBJ2-1; D perhaps matches TRBD1 (5 bases). Deletions cut 0 bases from V and 7 bases from J, with 16 bases between. The CDR3 is 16 residues long. Germline V gene data show CDR1 as MNHNS and CDR2 as SASEGT. In nucleotides, the CDR3 is TGTGCCAGCAGTGAAGCGTTGGCAGGGTGGCGAAATGAGCAGTTCTTC. It is translated as CASSEALAGWRNEQFF.

This clone was observed a few times. The chain has TRBV5-6 and TRBJ2-7; D gene unclear. The length of the CDR3 is 14 residues. Germline assignment: CDR1 SGHDT and CDR2 YYEEEE. The V end was cut by 0 bases, the J end by 2 bases, with 9 bases between. In nucleotides, the CDR3 is TGTGCCAGCAGCTTGGGGTCAGCTACCTACGAGCAGTACTTC. Translating it yields CASSLGSATYEQYF.

The V gene is TRBV7-8, the J gene TRBJ2-1, with a possible D match to TRBD2 (5 bases). CDR3 length: 16 amino acids. Germline V lookup: CDR1 SGHVS, CDR2 FQNEAQ. Trimming pared 0 bases from V and 5 bases from J, leaving 14 bases between. DNA for the CDR3: TGTGCCAGCAGCTTAGCCCCCTTTGGACTTAACAATGAGCAGTTCTTC. It translates to CASSLAPFGLNNEQFF.

This clone was seen a few times. This sequence joins TRBV7-9 and TRBJ2-2, with unresolved D. The CDR3 runs to 11 residues. Germline lookup yields CDR1 SEHNR and CDR2 FQNEAQ (reference sequence). Trimming left V 6 bases short and J 9 bases short, with 8 bases between. The CDR3: CASSFGRELFF. CDR3 DNA sequence: TGTGCCAGCAGTTTCGGGCGGGAGCTGTTTTTT.

V usage is TRBV5-6 and J usage is TRBJ1-2; no definite D call. The V gene lost 0 bases and the J gene lost 3 bases, with 9 bases spanning the gap. Germline values: CDR1 SGHDT, CDR2 YYEEEE. The CDR3 length is 14 residues. The CDR3 is CASSLGTTYYGYTF. CDR3 DNA: TGTGCCAGCAGCTTGGGGACTACGTACTATGGCTACACCTTC.

This clone has just one count. The V gene is TRBV27, the J gene TRBJ1-6; 8 positions agree with TRBD1. Germline assignment: CDR1 MNHEY and CDR2 SMNVEV (reference sequence). J lost 9 bases, V lost 2 bases, and 3 bases had no gene match. The CDR3 extends over 14 amino acids. DNA for the CDR3: TGTGCCAGCAGTTTAGGCACAGGGGGTTCACCCCTCCACTTT. Residues: CASSLGTGGSPLHF.

The CDR3, as DNA: TGTGCCAGCAGTTACGGGAATCAGCCCCAGCATTTT. It codes for CASSYGNQPQHF. J is TRBJ1-5 and V is TRBV6-5; no clear D gene. V lost 2 bases, J lost 4 bases, and 3 bases lay in between. CDR3 size: 12 residues. Germline CDR1 reads MNHEY; CDR2 reads SVGAGI.

The J gene is TRBJ1-4, the V gene TRBV25-1; TRBD1 matches at 8 bases. The CDR3 is 14 amino acids. Germline V gives CDR1 MGHDK, CDR2 SYGVNS. The V gene end was trimmed by 4 bases and the J gene end by 6 bases; junction bases not matched to a gene: 4. In nucleotides, the CDR3 is TGTGCCAGCAGTGTGTTACAGGGGGATGAAAAACTGTTTTTT. Its translation is CASSVLQGDEKLFF.

This sequence joins TRBV6-5 and TRBJ2-7; TRBD2 matches at 7 bases. This CDR3 has 15 amino acids. The V gene end was trimmed by 2 bases and the J gene end by 2 bases; junction bases not matched to a gene: 6. Germline V gives CDR1 MNHEY, CDR2 SVGAGI. In DNA form, the CDR3 reads TGTGCCAGCAGTTACGGAGCGGGGCCCACCTACGAGCAGTACTTC. This translates into CASSYGAGPTYEQYF.

This clone was observed once. The chain recombines TRBV5-4 with TRBJ2-5, with TRBD2 identical over 8 bases. Germline V gives CDR1 SGHNT, CDR2 YYREEE (reference sequence). Losses at the gene ends were 0 bases for V and 3 bases for J; bases not matched to a gene: 13. The CDR3 contains 18 residues. The CDR3 here is CASSLVPLGGADEETQYF. The CDR3 DNA follows: TGTGCCAGCAGCTTGGTCCCACTCGGGGGGGCCGATGAAGAGACCCAGTACTTC.

The chain uses TRBV19 and TRBJ2-5, with D hard to call. Trimming shortened V by 5 bases and J by 2 bases, and 18 bases separated the two germline ends. The CDR3 loop spans 16 amino acids. Germline CDR1 and CDR2: LNHDA and SQIVND (reference sequence). The CDR3 region has the DNA TGTGCCAGTAGTCGCCGACTCGAAGGCGGTCAAGAGACCCAGTACTTC. This encodes CASSRRLEGGQETQYF.

The chain links TRBV27 to TRBJ1-1; 8 bases are a match to TRBD1. From germline, CDR1 is MNHEY and CDR2 SMNVEV (reference sequence). The CDR3 has 15 residues. Losses at the gene ends were 5 bases for V and 1 base for J; bases not matched to a gene: 6. CDR3 amino acids: CASSLRTGPNTEAFF. For the CDR3, the DNA is TGTGCCAGCAGTCTTAGGACAGGGCCGAACACTGAAGCTTTCTTT.

This clone was detected only a few times. The chain couples TRBV19 to TRBJ2-7; 10 bases match TRBD2. CDR3 length: 14 amino acids. The V and J ends lost 4 bases and 2 bases, in that order; junction bases with no gene match: 2. Germline assignment: CDR1 LNHDA and CDR2 SQIVND (reference sequence). The DNA for the CDR3 is TGTGCCAGTAGTACTAGCGGGGGACCCTACGAGCAGTACTTC. It codes for CASSTSGGPYEQYF. The whole variable domain, filled in from reference TRBV19 and TRBJ2-7, reads DGGITQSPKYLFRKEGQNVTLSCEQNLNHDAMYWYRQDPGQGLRLIYYSQIVNDFQKGDIAEGYSVSREKKESFPLTVTSAQKNPTAFYLCASSTSGGPYEQYFGPGTRLTVT.

The rearrangement joins TRBV30 to TRBJ1-2; D call uncertain. This CDR3 has 14 amino acids. Trimming left V 0 bases short and J 2 bases short, with 10 bases between. Germline V CDR1 and CDR2: GTSNPN, SVGIG (reference sequence). In nucleotides, the CDR3 is TGTGCCTGGAGTGTTGGGCAATCCAACTATGGCTACACCTTC. Translating it yields CAWSVGQSNYGYTF.

The V gene is TRBV29-1, the J gene TRBJ2-3; 9 nucleotides align to TRBD2. V lost 0 bases to trimming and J lost 2 bases; unmatched junction nucleotides: 3. The V gene's germline CDR1 is SQVTM and CDR2 ANQGSEA. There are 15 residues in the CDR3. CDR3 bases: TGCAGCGTTGAAGAGGCGGGGGGGATCACAGATACGCAGTATTTT. This gives the protein CSVEEAGGITDTQYF.

This clone was observed a few times. The rearrangement joins TRBV2 to TRBJ1-2; D is uncertain. This CDR3 is 14 amino acids long. Trimming removed 4 bases at V and 0 bases at J, with 9 bases between. Germline V gene sequence: CDR1 SNHLY, CDR2 FYNNEI. The CDR3 here is CASSASGANYGYTF. The CDR3 region has the DNA TGTGCCAGCAGTGCCTCAGGTGCTAACTATGGCTACACCTTC.

This clone was detected only a few times. This chain links TRBV30 with TRBJ1-5; 9 nucleotides match TRBD1. Trimming cost V 0 bases and J 7 bases; bases outside gene matches: 7. Germline V gene sequence: CDR1 GTSNPN, CDR2 SVGIG (reference sequence). The CDR3 has 15 residues. CDR3 nucleotides: TGTGCCTGGAGTGTAGGACAGGGGAAAAAGCAGCCCCAGCATTTT. Protein: CAWSVGQGKKQPQHF.

This clone was recorded only once. The chain joins TRBV15 to TRBJ2-5; D might be TRBD2 (5 bases). Germline V gene sequence: CDR1 LNHNV, CDR2 YYDKDF (reference sequence). This CDR3 spans 15 amino acids. V dropped 0 bases and J dropped 1 base, with 9 bases sitting between them. The CDR3 bases are TGTGCCACCAGCAGAGATGCGACTATCCAAGAGACCCAGTACTTC. Its protein product is CATSRDATIQETQYF.

The genes are TRBV4-2 and TRBJ2-5; TRBD2 matches 7 bases. V lost 3 bases to trimming and J lost 2 bases; unmatched junction nucleotides: 9. The CDR3 covers 16 residues. Germline lookup yields CDR1 LGHNA and CDR2 YNFKEQ. The CDR3, as DNA: TGTGCCAGCAGCCACAGGCCACTAGCGACACAAGAGACCCAGTACTTC. Residues: CASSHRPLATQETQYF.

The rearrangement links TRBV14 to TRBJ1-5, with D maybe TRBD1 (5 bases). CDR3 size: 13 residues. The V end lost 1 base, the J end lost 6 bases, and 7 bases lay between the germline ends. From germline, CDR1 is SGHDN and CDR2 FVKESK. In DNA, the CDR3 is TGTGCCAGCAGCCAAGGAGGGGTTCAGCCCCAGCATTTT. Translating gives CASSQGGVQPQHF.